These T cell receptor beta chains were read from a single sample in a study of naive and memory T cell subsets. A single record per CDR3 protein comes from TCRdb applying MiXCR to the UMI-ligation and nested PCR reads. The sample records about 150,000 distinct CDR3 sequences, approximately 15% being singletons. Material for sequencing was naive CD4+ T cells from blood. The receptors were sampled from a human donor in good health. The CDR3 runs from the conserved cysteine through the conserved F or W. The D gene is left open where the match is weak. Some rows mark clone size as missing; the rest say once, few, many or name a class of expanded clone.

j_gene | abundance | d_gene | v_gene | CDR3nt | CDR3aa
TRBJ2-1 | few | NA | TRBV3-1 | TGTGCCAGCAGCCAAGATCCGGACGCTGAGCAGTTCTTC | CASSQDPDAEQFF
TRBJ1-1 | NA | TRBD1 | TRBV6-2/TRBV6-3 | TGTGCCAGCAGCCAACCGCGACAGGGGAGCACTGAAGCTTTCTTT | CASSQPRQGSTEAFF
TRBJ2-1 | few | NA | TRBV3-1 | TGTGCCAGCAGCCAGATGAATTTTGCGGGCCATGAGCAGTTCTTC | CASSQMNFAGHEQFF
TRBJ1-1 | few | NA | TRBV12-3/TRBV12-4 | TGTGCCAGCGAGTCCCTTATGGGGAACACTGAAGCTTTCTTT | CASESLMGNTEAFF
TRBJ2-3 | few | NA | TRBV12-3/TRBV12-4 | TGTGCCAGCAGTTGGGGGGTCAGGAGAAGCACAGATACGCAGTATTTT | CASSWGVRRSTDTQYF
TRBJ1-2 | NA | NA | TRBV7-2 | TGTGCCAGCAGCTTATCGACAGCTAACTATGGCTACACCTTC | CASSLSTANYGYTF
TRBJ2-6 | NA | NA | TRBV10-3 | TGTGCCACGAGGGGGGGGGCCAACGTCCTGACTTTC | CATRGGANVLTF
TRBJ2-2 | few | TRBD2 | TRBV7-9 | TGTGCCAGCCATTCAATCATGGCTAGCGGCACCGGGGAGCTGTTTTTT | CASHSIMASGTGELFF
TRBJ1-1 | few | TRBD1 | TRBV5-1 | TGCGCCAGCAGCTTGCGATGGGGGACAGGGGCGGTCGAAGCTTTCTTT | CASSLRWGTGAVEAFF
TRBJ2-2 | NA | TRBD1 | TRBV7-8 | TGTGCCAGCAGCTTAGCATATAAAGGGACAGGGCGTAGCACCGGGGAGCTGTTTTTT | CASSLAYKGTGRSTGELFF
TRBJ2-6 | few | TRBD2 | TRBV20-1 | TGCAGTGCTAGGGCGGCGCTAGCGGGAGCCCCTGGGGCCAACGTCCTGACTTTC | CSARAALAGAPGANVLTF
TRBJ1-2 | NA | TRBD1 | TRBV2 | TGTGCCAGCAGCCGCACTATGACAGGGACTCGCTATGGCTACACCTTC | CASSRTMTGTRYGYTF
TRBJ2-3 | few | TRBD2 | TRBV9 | TGTGCCAGCAGCGTAGTAGGGAGGGCCAGGGCAGATACGCAGTATTTT | CASSVVGRARADTQYF
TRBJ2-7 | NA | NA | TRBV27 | TGTGCCAGCAGTTTCTCCCCAGGTCACTACGAGCAGTACTTC | CASSFSPGHYEQYF
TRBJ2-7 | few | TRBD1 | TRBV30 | TGTGCCTGGAGTGCAGGGGGTTACGAGCAGTACTTC | CAWSAGGYEQYF
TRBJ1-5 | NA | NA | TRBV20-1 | TGCAGTGCTAGCCCCCGGGAGCCCTGGGGGGGTCAGCCCCAGCATTTT | CSASPREPWGGQPQHF
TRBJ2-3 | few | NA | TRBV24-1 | TGTGCCACCAGTGACCGACGAGCTAGCACAGATACGCAGTATTTT | CATSDRRASTDTQYF
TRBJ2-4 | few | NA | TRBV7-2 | TGTGCCAGCAGCTTAAGGGGGAGTCTGAACATTCAGTACTTC | CASSLRGSLNIQYF
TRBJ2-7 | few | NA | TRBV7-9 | TGTGCCAGCAGCCGCCCGGGACAAACCTACGAGCAGTACTTC | CASSRPGQTYEQYF
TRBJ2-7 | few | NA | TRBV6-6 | TGTGCCAGCAGTCTAGAGTACGAGCAGTACTTC | CASSLEYEQYF
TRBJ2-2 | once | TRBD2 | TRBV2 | TGTGCCAGCATTCTAGCGGGAGTTGGCGGGGAGCTGTTTTTT | CASILAGVGGELFF
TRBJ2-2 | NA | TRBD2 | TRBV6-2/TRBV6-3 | TGTGCCAGCAGGACTAGCGGGAAGATCACCGGGGAGCTGTTTTTT | CASRTSGKITGELFF
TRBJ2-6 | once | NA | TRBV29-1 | TGCAGCGTTGGGCTGTTCTCTGGGGCCAACGTCCTGACTTTC | CSVGLFSGANVLTF
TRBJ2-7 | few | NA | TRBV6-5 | TGTGCCACCCGGGATGGACAAGGGTCCCGCGAGCAGTACTTC | CATRDGQGSREQYF
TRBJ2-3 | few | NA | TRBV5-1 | TGCGCCAGCAGCAACATTCACCGCGGCGATTATACGCAGTATTTT | CASSNIHRGDYTQYF
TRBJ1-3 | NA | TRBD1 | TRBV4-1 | TGCGCCAGCAGCCAAGGAGGGACAGGGAGTGAAAACACCATATATTTT | CASSQGGTGSENTIYF
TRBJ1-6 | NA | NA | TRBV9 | TGTGCCAGCAGCGTTTTGGGGGCTAATTCACCCCTCCACTTT | CASSVLGANSPLHF
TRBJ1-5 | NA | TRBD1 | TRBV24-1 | TGTGCCACCCGGACAGGGGAACATCAGCCCCAGCATTTT | CATRTGEHQPQHF
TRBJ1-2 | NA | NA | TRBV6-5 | TGTGCCAGCAGTTACTCTTCAGGGCGAGGGTTTCTAGGCTACACCTTC | CASSYSSGRGFLGYTF
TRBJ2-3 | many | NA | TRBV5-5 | TGTGCCAGCAGCTTGGCCTGGGTCACAGATACGCAGTATTTT | CASSLAWVTDTQYF
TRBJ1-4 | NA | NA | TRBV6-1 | TGTGCCAGCAGTGATGTGACAGTACCAGGAAATGAAAAACTGTTTTTT | CASSDVTVPGNEKLFF
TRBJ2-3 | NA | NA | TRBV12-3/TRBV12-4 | TGTGCCAGCAGTTTGGGATGGTCCACAGATACGCAGTATTTT | CASSLGWSTDTQYF
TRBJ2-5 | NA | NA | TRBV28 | TGTGCCAGCAGAGAAGGGCGAGAAGAGACCCAGTACTTC | CASREGREETQYF
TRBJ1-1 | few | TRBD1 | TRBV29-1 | TGCAGCGTTCGGCAGGGGGCTTTAAGAGACACTGAAGCTTTCTTT | CSVRQGALRDTEAFF
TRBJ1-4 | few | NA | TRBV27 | TGTGCCAGCAGCTCCCGGGCCCGCGGTGAAAAACTGTTTTTT | CASSSRARGEKLFF
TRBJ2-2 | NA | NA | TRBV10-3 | TGTGCCATCAAGCGGACTACTAACACCGGGGAGCTGTTTTTT | CAIKRTTNTGELFF
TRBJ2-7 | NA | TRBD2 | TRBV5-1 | TGCGCCAGCAGCTTGGTGGTAGCGGGCACCTACGAGCAGTACTTC | CASSLVVAGTYEQYF
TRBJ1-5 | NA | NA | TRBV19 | TGTGCCAGTAGTATGCCGCCCCTTACGGCCCAGCATTTT | CASSMPPLTAQHF
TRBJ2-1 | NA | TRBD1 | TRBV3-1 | TGTGCCAGCAGCCCTTCCGGGACAGGGGCTTGGGAATCGGCCTACAATGAGCAGTTCTTC | CASSPSGTGAWESAYNEQFF
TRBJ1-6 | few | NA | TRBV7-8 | TGTGCCAGCAGTGACGGTTGGCTAATGGGTTCACCCCTCCACTTT | CASSDGWLMGSPLHF
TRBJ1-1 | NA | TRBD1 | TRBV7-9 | TGTGCCAGCAGCTTACTCACAGGGGACACTGAAGCTTTCTTT | CASSLLTGDTEAFF
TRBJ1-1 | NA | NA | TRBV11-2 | TGTGCCAGCAGCAAGGGGGGATACAGGGACACTGAAGCTTTCTTT | CASSKGGYRDTEAFF
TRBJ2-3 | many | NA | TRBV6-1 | TGTGCCAGCAGGGTGGTAGATACGCAGTATTTT | CASRVVDTQYF
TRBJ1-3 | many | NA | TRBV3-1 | TGTGCCAGCAGCCAAGTCAGGGGTCTAAACACCATATATTTT | CASSQVRGLNTIYF
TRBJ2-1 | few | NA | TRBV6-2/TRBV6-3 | TGTGCCAGCATCCCCCAACCAGGGAGGACCACCTACAATGAGCAGTTCTTC | CASIPQPGRTTYNEQFF
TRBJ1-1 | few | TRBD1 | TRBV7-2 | TGTGCCAGCAGCAGAGGGGACAGGGGCTGGAACACTGAAGCTTTCTTT | CASSRGDRGWNTEAFF
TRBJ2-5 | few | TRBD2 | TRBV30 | TGTGCCTGGATCCTGAGCGGGAGCCAACGGCACTTC | CAWILSGSQRHF
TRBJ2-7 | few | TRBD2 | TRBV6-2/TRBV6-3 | TGTGCCAGCTGCTGTCGTGGCGGGAGGTTCTACGAGCAGTACTTC | CASCCRGGRFYEQYF
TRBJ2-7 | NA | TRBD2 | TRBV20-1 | TGCAGTGCTAGAGTGGCGGGAGAACTCTACGAGCAGTACTTC | CSARVAGELYEQYF
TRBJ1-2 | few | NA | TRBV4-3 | TGCGCCAGCAGCCAAGAGCCCTTTAACTATGGCTACACCTTC | CASSQEPFNYGYTF
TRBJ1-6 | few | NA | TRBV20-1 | TGCAGTGCGAACCCGGGACCTTCGCGGCATTCACCCCTCCACTTT | CSANPGPSRHSPLHF
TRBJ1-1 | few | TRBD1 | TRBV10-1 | TGCGCCAGCAGTGGAGACGGGACAGGGGGGACTGAAGCTTTCTTT | CASSGDGTGGTEAFF
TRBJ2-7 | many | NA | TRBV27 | TGTGCCAGCAGTTTATCCGGGAGCGGCACTGGAGGCGAGCAGTACTTC | CASSLSGSGTGGEQYF